The 14 T cell receptor beta chains listed next were all sequenced from one sample in a study of T cell responses to AZD1222 COVID-19 vaccine. Some clones are missing from TCRdb's copy, which holds only in-frame ones; the method was immunoSEQ multiplex PCR. In the table there are 120,000 or so clones, about nine tenths of which are singletons. The sample consisted of peripheral blood, taken on day 0 of AZD1222 vaccination. The receptors stem from an adult in good health.

In its sample, this clone was seen a few times. The rearrangement joins TRBV12-3 or TRBV12-4 to TRBJ1-1; D is undetermined. The CDR3 spans 13 residues. V shed 1 base and J shed 3 bases, with 6 bases lying between them. The CDR3 loop is CASSLGPYTEAFF. The CDR3 DNA reads as TGTGCCAGCAGTTTAGGGCCTTACACTGAAGCTTTCTTT.

The gene calls are TRBV12-3 or TRBV12-4 and TRBJ1-1, with D perhaps matching TRBD1 (5 bases). V was cut by 1 base and J by 3 bases, with 6 bases left in between. The CDR3 length is 13 residues. CDR3: CASSLGGDTEAFF. The CDR3 DNA follows: TGTGCCAGCAGTTTAGGGGGGGACACTGAAGCTTTCTTT.

The V and J genes are TRBV4-2 and TRBJ2-2; D unresolved. Germline V gives CDR1 LGHNA, CDR2 YNFKEQ. V was clipped by 0 bases and J by 4 bases, with 6 bases between them. The CDR3 length is 14 residues. The CDR3, as DNA: TGTGCCAGCAGCCAAGAGCGTGTCACCGGGGAGCTGTTTTTT. The encoded protein is CASSQERVTGELFF.

CDR3 coding DNA: TGTGCCAGCAGCCCGCCCCCGCAGGGAAGGGTCTATGGCTACACCTTC. Protein product: CASSPPPQGRVYGYTF. J is TRBJ1-2 and V is TRBV5-6; the D gene is possibly TRBD1 (5 bases). Germline CDR1 reads SGHDT; CDR2 reads YYEEEE. The CDR3 loop spans 16 amino acids. Trimming left V 4 bases short and J 4 bases short, with 20 bases between.

The V and J genes are TRBV19 and TRBJ1-2; no clear D gene. CDR1 LNHDA and CDR2 SQIVND come from the germline V gene (reference sequence). V lost 8 bases, J lost 6 bases, and 13 bases lay in between. CDR3 size: 12 residues. CDR3 nucleotide sequence: TGTGCCAGTCTAGATTGGACTCATGGCTACACCTTC. Translated: CASLDWTHGYTF.

V and J are TRBV9 and TRBJ1-1; D call uncertain. Per the germline V gene, CDR1 is SGDLS and CDR2 is YYNGEE. CDR3 size: 13 residues. V gave up 3 bases and J gave up 7 bases, with 13 bases separating them. The CDR3 protein is CASSAYDTYEAFF. The CDR3 DNA reads TGTGCCAGCAGCGCCTATGACACCTATGAAGCTTTCTTT.

This chain joins TRBV18 and TRBJ2-3; D is perhaps TRBD2 (6 bases). V gave up 1 base and J gave up 2 bases, with 10 bases separating them. This CDR3 is built from 15 residues. Per the germline V gene, CDR1 is KGHSH and CDR2 is LQKENI. The CDR3 protein is CASSPREDYTDTQYF. DNA of the CDR3: TGTGCCAGCTCACCACGGGAGGACTACACAGATACGCAGTATTTT.

The chain is built from TRBV28 and TRBJ1-2, with TRBD1 as a possible D gene (6 bases). Germline V gene data show CDR1 as MDHEN and CDR2 as SYDVKM. The ends were cut back, 4 bases at V and 2 bases at J, with 8 bases in the middle. The CDR3 is made up of 13 amino acids. CDR3 residues: CASSSGQNYGYTF. In DNA form, the CDR3 reads TGTGCCAGCAGTTCAGGACAGAACTATGGCTACACCTTC.

On this clone: One end of the junction varies from germline; a read error may be responsible. J is TRBJ1-2 and V is TRBV7-8; D gene unclear. CDR3 length: 11 amino acids. Germline V lookup: CDR1 SGHVS, CDR2 FQNEAQ. The CDR3 reads CASSFGWYMIF. Here the CDR3 DNA reads TGTGCCAGCAGCTTTGGGTGGTACATGATCTTC.

The genes are TRBV27 and TRBJ1-2; the match to TRBD1 covers 9 bases. The germline V gene has CDR1 MNHEY and CDR2 SMNVEV (reference sequence). This CDR3 region has 16 residues. The V and J ends lost 4 bases and 3 bases, in that order; junction bases with no gene match: 9. CDR3 in amino acids: CASSSYRQGGYYGYTF. DNA for the CDR3: TGTGCCAGCAGTTCTTATCGACAGGGGGGTTACTATGGCTACACCTTC.

The genes are TRBV5-1 and TRBJ1-3; D not certain. Germline CDR1 SGHRS, CDR2 YFSETQ. There are 14 residues in the CDR3. The germline V and J ends were trimmed by 4 bases and 0 bases, with 8 bases remaining between them. The CDR3 nucleotides read TGCGCCAGCAGCGCGACGAGCTCTGGAAACACCATATATTTT. It codes for CASSATSSGNTIYF.

The chain joins TRBV30 to TRBJ1-1; possible D gene TRBD1, 6 bases. In germline, CDR1 is GTSNPN, CDR2 SVGIG (reference sequence). The CDR3 loop spans 15 amino acids. V lost 0 bases and J lost 0, with 11 bases in between. The CDR3 here is CAWSVVGTMNTEAFF. As DNA, the CDR3 is TGTGCCTGGAGTGTAGTGGGGACAATGAACACTGAAGCTTTCTTT.

The chain uses TRBV6-5 and TRBJ1-1; 7 bases fit TRBD1. The trim removed 6 bases at V and 5 bases at J, leaving 9 bases unmatched. CDR3 length equals 14 residues. Germline lookup yields CDR1 MNHEY and CDR2 SVGAGI. The DNA for the CDR3 is TGTGCCAGCAGCCCCCCTGCAGGGGGGACTGAAGCTTTCTTT. Protein sequence: CASSPPAGGTEAFF.

The CDR3 loop reads CSAVSWETQYF. CDR3 coding DNA: TGCAGTGCGGTCAGTTGGGAGACCCAGTACTTC. The V call is TRBV20-1, the J call TRBJ2-5, with unresolved D. This CDR3 comprises 11 residues. Deletions cut 6 bases from V and 5 bases from J, with 10 bases between. Germline V CDR1 and CDR2: DFQATT, SNEGSKA (reference sequence).